The present T cell receptor beta chain was sequenced within a study of cytomegalovirus exposure and HLA in healthy donors. Study-wide results and limits: For TCR beta chains, V- and J-gene trimming was later linked to a missense DCLRE1C variant. For cytomegalovirus status, the classifier reportedly gave diagnoses with high specificity and sensitivity. As a later analysis showed, several of the most significant clusters appeared to be linked to common viral pathogens.

As to this clone: Its antigen is still unknown.

There are 14 residues in the CDR3. V was trimmed by 3 bases and J by 3 bases, leaving 8 bases between them. Germline lookup yields CDR1 SGHTA and CDR2 FQGTGA. Primers included in the PCR were 60 Vbeta and 13 Jbeta primers. Clones were sequenced by immunoSEQ multiplex PCR, and TCRdb holds only the in-frame ones, with some missing. The sample consists of tens of thousands of clones, approximately 84% of them appearing once. J is TRBJ2-2 and V is TRBV7-3; maybe TRBD1 (5 bases). Sequenced: PBMCs. This TCR was recovered from a man aged 45-65 years in good health and CMV-seronegative. The CDR3 spells CASSLAGYTGELFF. In DNA, the CDR3 is TGTGCCAGCAGCTTGGCAGGGTACACCGGGGAGCTGTTTTTT.